This T cell receptor beta chain derives from a study of somatic mutations in cytotoxic T cells in rheumatoid arthritis. TCRdb's copy holds only in-frame clones and misses some; the assay was immunoSEQ multiplex PCR. The top ten hold over 9.5% of the sample, which has some 15,000 clones, roughly 77% seen once. Germline values: CDR1 SGHRS, CDR2 YFSETQ. Trimming stripped 0 bases from V and 3 bases from J, with 16 bases between. This CDR3 contains 17 residues. The sequencing input was CD8+ T cells sorted from blood. The chain has TRBV5-1 and TRBJ2-1, with a weak D call TRBD2 (6 bases). This sequence originates from an adult with rheumatoid arthritis. CDR3 coding DNA: TGCGCCAGCAGCTTGGCCTTGTCGCGGGAATACTACAATGAGCAGTTCTTC. Its translation: CASSLALSREYYNEQFF.